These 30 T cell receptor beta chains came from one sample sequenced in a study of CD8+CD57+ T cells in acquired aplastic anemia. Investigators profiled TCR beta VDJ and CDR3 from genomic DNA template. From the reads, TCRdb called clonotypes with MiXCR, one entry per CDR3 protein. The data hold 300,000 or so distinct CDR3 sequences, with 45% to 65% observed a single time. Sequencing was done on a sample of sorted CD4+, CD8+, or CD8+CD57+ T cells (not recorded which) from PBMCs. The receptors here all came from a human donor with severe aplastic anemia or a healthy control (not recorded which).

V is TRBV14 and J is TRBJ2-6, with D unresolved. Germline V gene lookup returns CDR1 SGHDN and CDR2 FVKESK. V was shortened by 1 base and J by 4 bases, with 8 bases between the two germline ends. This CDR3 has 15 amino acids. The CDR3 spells CASSQGAPGANVLTF. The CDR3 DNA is TGTGCCAGCAGCCAAGGGGCTCCCGGGGCCAACGTCCTGACTTTC.

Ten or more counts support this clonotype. The CDR3 DNA follows: TGTGCCAGCAGCTTATCATTCTACTCTGAGAGATTCACCGGGGAGCTGTTTTTT. Translation gives CASSLSFYSERFTGELFF. The chain couples TRBV7-9 to TRBJ2-2; D ambiguous. The germline V and J ends were trimmed by 2 bases and 4 bases, with 20 bases remaining between them. The CDR3 spans 18 residues. The V gene's germline CDR1 is SEHNR and CDR2 FQNEAQ (reference sequence). Together with reference TRBV7-9 and TRBJ2-2, the CDR3 gives the full variable domain: DTGVSQNPRHKITKRGQNVTFRCDPISEHNRLYWYRQTLGQGPEFLTYFQNEAQLEKSRLLSDRFSAERPKGSFSTLEIQRTEQGDSAMYLCASSLSFYSERFTGELFFGEGSRLTVL.

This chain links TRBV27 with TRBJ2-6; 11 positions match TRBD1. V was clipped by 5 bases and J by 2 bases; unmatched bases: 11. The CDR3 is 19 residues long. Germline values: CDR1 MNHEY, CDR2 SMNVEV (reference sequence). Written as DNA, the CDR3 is TGTGCCAGCAGTCCCACCGTCCGGGACAGGGGGACTGGGGCCAACGTCCTGACTTTC. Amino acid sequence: CASSPTVRDRGTGANVLTF.

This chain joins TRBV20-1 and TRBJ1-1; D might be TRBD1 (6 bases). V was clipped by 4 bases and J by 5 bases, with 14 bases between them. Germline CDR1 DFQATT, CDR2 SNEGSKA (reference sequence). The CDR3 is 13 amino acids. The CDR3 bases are TGCAGTGCTACATTTTTGGGGGCGACTGAAGCTTTCTTT. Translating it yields CSATFLGATEAFF.

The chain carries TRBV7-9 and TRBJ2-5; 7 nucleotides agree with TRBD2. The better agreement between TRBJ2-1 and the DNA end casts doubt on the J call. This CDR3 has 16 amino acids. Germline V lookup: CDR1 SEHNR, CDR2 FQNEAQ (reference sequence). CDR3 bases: TGTGCCAGCACCCATCATAGTGCGGGAGTGCTTAATGAGCAGTTCTTC. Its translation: CASTHHSAGVLNEQFF.

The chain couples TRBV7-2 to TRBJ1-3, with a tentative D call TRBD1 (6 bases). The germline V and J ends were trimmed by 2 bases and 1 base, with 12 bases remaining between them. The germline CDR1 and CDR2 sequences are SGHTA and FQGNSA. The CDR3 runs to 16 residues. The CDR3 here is CASSLRGATSGNTIYF. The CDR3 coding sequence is TGTGCCAGCAGCTTAAGGGGGGCGACGTCTGGAAACACCATATATTTT.

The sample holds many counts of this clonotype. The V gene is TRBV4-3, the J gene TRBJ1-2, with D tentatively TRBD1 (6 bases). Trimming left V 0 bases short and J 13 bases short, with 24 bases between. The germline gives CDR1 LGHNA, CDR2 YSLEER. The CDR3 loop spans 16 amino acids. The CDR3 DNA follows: TGCGCCAGCAGCCAAGATTTATCCTCCCTGACAGGCGGCATCACCTTC. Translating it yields CASSQDLSSLTGGITF.

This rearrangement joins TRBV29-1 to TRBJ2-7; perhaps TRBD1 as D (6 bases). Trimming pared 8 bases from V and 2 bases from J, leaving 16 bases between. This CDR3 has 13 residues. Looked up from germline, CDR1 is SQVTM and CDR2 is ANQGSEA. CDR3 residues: CSLGDRSTYEQYF. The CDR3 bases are TGCAGCTTGGGAGACAGGAGCACCTACGAGCAGTACTTC.

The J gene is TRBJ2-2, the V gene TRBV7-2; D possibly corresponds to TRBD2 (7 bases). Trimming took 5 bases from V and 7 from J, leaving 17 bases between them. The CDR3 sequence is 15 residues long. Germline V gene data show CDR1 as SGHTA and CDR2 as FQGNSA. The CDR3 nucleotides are TGTGCCAGCAGCCTACGGGGGGCCAGGAGCGGGGAGCTGTTTTTT. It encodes CASSLRGARSGELFF.

CDR3 in amino acids: CATSRVRGGPYEQYF. DNA for the CDR3: TGTGCCACCAGCAGAGTGCGGGGGGGTCCCTACGAGCAGTACTTC. This chain links TRBV15 with TRBJ2-7, with 9 nucleotides matching TRBD2. J was trimmed by 2 bases and V by 1 base; bases with no gene match: 3. The CDR3 contains 15 residues. In germline, CDR1 is LNHNV, CDR2 YYDKDF (reference sequence).

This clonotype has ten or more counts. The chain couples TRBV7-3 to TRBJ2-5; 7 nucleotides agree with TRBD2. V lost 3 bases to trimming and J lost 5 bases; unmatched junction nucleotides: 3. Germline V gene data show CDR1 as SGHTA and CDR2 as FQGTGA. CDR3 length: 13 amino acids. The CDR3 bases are TGTGCCAGCAGCTTGGCGCGGGAGGAGACCCAGTACTTC. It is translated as CASSLAREETQYF.

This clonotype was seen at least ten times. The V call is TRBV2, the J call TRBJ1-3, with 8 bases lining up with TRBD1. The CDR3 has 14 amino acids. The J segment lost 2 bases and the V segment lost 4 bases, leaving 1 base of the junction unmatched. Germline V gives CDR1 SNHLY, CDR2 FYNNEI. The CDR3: CASSVQGAGNTIYF. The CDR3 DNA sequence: TGTGCCAGCAGTGTACAGGGGGCTGGAAACACCATATATTTT.

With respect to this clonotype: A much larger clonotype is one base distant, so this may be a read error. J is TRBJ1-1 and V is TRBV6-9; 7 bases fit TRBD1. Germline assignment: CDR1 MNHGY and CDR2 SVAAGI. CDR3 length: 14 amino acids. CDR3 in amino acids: CASSANRGYTDAFF. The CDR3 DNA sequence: TGTGCCAGCAGTGCGAACAGGGGATACACTGACGCTTTCTTT.

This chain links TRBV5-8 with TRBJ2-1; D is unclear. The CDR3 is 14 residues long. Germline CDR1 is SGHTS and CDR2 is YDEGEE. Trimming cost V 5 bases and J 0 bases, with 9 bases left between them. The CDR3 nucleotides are TGTGCCAGCAGTGAGGTTAGCTCCTACAATGAGCAGTTCTTC. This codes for CASSEVSSYNEQFF. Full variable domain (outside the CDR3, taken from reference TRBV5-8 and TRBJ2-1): EAGVTQSPTHLIKTRGQQATLRCSPISGHTSVYWYQQALGLGLQFLLWYDEGEERNRGNFPPRFSGRQFPNYSSELNVNALELEDSALYLCASSEVSSYNEQFFGPGTRLTVL.

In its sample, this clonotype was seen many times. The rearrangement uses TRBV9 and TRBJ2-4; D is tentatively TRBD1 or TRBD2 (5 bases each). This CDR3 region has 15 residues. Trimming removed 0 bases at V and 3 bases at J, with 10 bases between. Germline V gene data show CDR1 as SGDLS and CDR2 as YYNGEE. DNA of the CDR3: TGTGCCAGCAGCGTAGGTGGGGACGGCAAAAACATTCAGTACTTC. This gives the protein CASSVGGDGKNIQYF.

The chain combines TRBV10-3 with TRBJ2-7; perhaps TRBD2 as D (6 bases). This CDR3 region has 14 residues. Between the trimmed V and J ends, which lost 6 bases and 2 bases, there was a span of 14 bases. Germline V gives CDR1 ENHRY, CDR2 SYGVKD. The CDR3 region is CAIRTGTLTYEQYF. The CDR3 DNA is TGTGCCATCAGGACCGGGACTCTAACCTACGAGCAGTACTTC.

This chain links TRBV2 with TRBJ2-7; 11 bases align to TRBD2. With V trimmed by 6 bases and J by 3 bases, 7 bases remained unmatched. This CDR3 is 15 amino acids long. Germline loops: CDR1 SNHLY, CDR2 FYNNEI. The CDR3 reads CASSGPGLADYEQYF. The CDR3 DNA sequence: TGTGCCAGCAGCGGGCCGGGACTAGCGGACTACGAGCAGTACTTC.

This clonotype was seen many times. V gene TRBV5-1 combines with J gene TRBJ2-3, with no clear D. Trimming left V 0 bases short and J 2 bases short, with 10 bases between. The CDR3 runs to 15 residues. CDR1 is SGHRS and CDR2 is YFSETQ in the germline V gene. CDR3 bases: TGCGCCAGCAGCTTGGCCGGATCATACACAGATACGCAGTATTTT. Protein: CASSLAGSYTDTQYF.

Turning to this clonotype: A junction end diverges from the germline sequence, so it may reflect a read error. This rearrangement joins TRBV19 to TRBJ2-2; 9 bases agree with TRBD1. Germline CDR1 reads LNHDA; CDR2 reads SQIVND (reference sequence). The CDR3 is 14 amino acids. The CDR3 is CASRTGANTGEPFF. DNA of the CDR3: TGTGCCAGCAGGACAGGGGCGAACACCGGGGAGCCGTTTTTT.

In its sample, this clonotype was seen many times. DNA of the CDR3: TGTGCCAGCAGCCAAGGCGGGGGCGAGGCAGATACGCAGTATTTT. Amino acid sequence: CASSQGGGEADTQYF. V usage is TRBV4-2 and J usage is TRBJ2-3; D is possibly TRBD2 (7 bases). Trimming took off 1 base at V and 4 bases at J, with 12 bases between the two ends. The germline V gene has CDR1 LGHNA and CDR2 YNFKEQ. The CDR3 loop spans 15 amino acids.

Written as DNA, the CDR3 is TGTGCCAGTAGTATCCTACGGCTAGACTCCTACAATGAGCAGTTCTTC. Translation gives CASSILRLDSYNEQFF. The chain employs TRBV19 and TRBJ2-1; unclear D gene. The CDR3 is 16 residues long. Germline values: CDR1 LNHDA, CDR2 SQIVND (reference sequence). V was clipped by 3 bases and J by 0 bases, with 12 bases between them.

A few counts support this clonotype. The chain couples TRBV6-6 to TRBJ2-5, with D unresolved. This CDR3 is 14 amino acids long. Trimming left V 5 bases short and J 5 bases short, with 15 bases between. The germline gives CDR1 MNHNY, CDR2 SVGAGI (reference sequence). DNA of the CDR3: TGTGCCAGCAGTCGCGACTGGGGTCGTGAGACCCAGTACTTC. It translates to CASSRDWGRETQYF.

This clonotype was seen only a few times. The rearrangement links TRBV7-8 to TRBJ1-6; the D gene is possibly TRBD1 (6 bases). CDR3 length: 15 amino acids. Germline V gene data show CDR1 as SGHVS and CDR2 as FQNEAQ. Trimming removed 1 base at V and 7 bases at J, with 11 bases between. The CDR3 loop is CASSLVGGENSPLHF. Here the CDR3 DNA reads TGTGCCAGCAGCTTAGTTGGGGGCGAGAATTCACCCCTCCACTTT.

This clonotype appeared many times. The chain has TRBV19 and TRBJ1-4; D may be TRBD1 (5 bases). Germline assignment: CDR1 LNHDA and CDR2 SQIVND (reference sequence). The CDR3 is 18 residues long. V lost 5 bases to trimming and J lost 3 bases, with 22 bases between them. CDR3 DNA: TGTGCCAGTAGTCCCTCCGTGGGGGGGTTTGTTTCTAATGAAAAACTGTTTTTT. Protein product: CASSPSVGGFVSNEKLFF.

CDR3 nucleotide sequence: TGTGCCACCAGTGATTTGAGTAGCGGGGTGAGCACAGATACGCAGTATTTT. Protein sequence: CATSDLSSGVSTDTQYF. The gene calls are TRBV24-1 and TRBJ2-3, with 8 bases that match TRBD2. From germline, CDR1 is KGHDR and CDR2 SFDVKD. This CDR3 is 17 amino acids long. With V trimmed by 0 bases and J by 0 bases, 4 bases remained unmatched.

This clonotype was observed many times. This CDR3 is CASSVEQGWYGYTF. In nucleotides, the CDR3 is TGTGCCAGCAGCGTAGAACAGGGCTGGTATGGCTACACCTTC. V is TRBV9 and J is TRBJ1-2; a weak D match, TRBD1 (6 bases). The ends were cut back, 0 bases at V and 5 bases at J, with 11 bases in the middle. Germline values: CDR1 SGDLS, CDR2 YYNGEE. The CDR3 extends over 14 amino acids.

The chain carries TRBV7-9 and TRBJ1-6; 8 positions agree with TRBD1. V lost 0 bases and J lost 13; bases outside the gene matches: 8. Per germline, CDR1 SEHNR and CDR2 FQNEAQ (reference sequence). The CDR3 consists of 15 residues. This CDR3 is CASSLAGGQGHPLHF. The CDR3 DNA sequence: TGTGCCAGCAGCTTAGCCGGCGGACAGGGCCATCCCCTCCACTTT.

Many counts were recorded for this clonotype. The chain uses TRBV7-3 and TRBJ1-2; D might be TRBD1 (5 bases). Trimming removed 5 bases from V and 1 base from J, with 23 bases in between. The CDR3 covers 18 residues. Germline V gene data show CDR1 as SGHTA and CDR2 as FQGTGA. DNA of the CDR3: TGTGCCAGCAGCAGGTGGCCTATCGGGGGAGGAGATAACTATGGCTACACCTTC. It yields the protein CASSRWPIGGGDNYGYTF.

CDR3 in DNA: TGTGCCAGCAGCTTATCACAGGCGAACACTGAAGCTTTCTTT. Its protein product is CASSLSQANTEAFF. V and J are TRBV7-9 and TRBJ1-1; D perhaps matches TRBD1 (5 bases). Germline CDR1 reads SEHNR; CDR2 reads FQNEAQ (reference sequence). Trimming cost V 2 bases and J 1 base, with 8 bases left between them. The CDR3 totals 14 residues.

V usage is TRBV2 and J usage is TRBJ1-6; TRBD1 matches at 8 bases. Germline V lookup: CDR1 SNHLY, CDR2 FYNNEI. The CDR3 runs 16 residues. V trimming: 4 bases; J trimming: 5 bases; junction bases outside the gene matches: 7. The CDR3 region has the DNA TGTGCCAGCAGTGGAGGCCAGGGGGCAAATAATTCACCCCTCCACTTT. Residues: CASSGGQGANNSPLHF.